This T cell receptor (beta chain) was captured in a study of beta chain features in type 1 diabetes. Expressed TCRB transcripts were sequenced, since all the RNA that had been isolated was reverse transcribed. Here immunoSEQ multiplex PCR was the method, and the copy in TCRdb shows in-frame clones only, minus some. In the table there are hundreds of thousands of clones, 14% of which are singletons. The CDR3 is 16 residues long. Trimming removed 2 bases at V and 6 bases at J, with 18 bases between. The V gene's germline CDR1 is SGHNT and CDR2 YYREEE (reference sequence). Sequenced input: naive CD4+ T cells from blood. The chain carries TRBV5-4 and TRBJ2-1; D gene uncertain. This clonotype was obtained from a man under 40 in good health. The CDR3 reads CASSLRSGRQVNEQFF. In DNA, the CDR3 is TGTGCCAGCAGCTTAAGGTCCGGACGCCAGGTCAATGAGCAGTTCTTC.